This TCR beta chain was profiled in a study of regulatory T cells in long-lasting Graves disease (dated by TCRdb to about 2021). Broadly, across the study: To count as having persistent Graves' disease, a patient had to have received antithyroid drug treatment for over 5 years with TSH receptor autoantibodies remaining persistently positive. Patients with persistent Graves' disease were compared with patients with newly diagnosed Graves' disease using TCR sequencing and RNA sequencing of peripheral blood. The study took place in China and was registered as a clinical trial. TCR sequencing covered 13 persistent and roughly 20 newly diagnosed Graves' disease patients, 33 samples in total. Persistent Graves' disease patients in the clinical cohort had taken antithyroid drugs for roughly ten years on average.

About this clonotype: Its antigen is currently not known. This could be a read error, since a much larger clone is one nucleotide away.

CDR1 LGHDT and CDR2 YNNKEL were looked up in the germline V gene (reference sequence). The CDR3 contains 14 residues, cysteine and phenylalanine counted. The retained sequence is limited to the CDR3, 42 bases, with the frame set at the first base. The germline V and J ends show losses of 4 bases and 11 bases respectively, and no gene match explains 12 bases of the junction. The time point label for this specimen denotes: persistent/refractory GD, antithyroid drugs over 5 years with positive TRAb. RNA was extracted from PBMCs in TRIzol for both TCR sequencing and RNA sequencing. Graves' disease was diagnosed according to American Thyroid Association guidelines. The patients came from an endocrinology department in Xi'an, China. Each patient gave approximately 10 milliliters of peripheral blood, collected in an EDTA anticoagulant tube. Ficoll Paque Plus density gradient separation was used to isolate PBMCs, and no further T cell sorting was done. RNA quality was checked with an Agilent 2100 Bioanalyzer and agarose gel, and concentration with a NanoDrop 2000.

Library preparation used multiplex PCR. The data were produced on an Illumina HiSeq 4000. TCR beta libraries were built with iRepertoire HTBI primers and Arm-PCR amplification of CDR3 regions. Gel purification was performed on PCR products prior to sequencing. The paper's data handling went like this. Gene usage analysis of CDR3 amino acid clonotypes used the 55 to 80 TRBV and fewer than 15 TRBJ segments found across samples. COPE and FqMerger were used to merge the filtered high-quality paired reads into contigs. BLAST was used to align contigs to IMGT TRBV, TRBD and TRBJ reference genes, with CDR3 defined following IMGT. Highly expanded clones were defined as clonotypes with a frequency above 0.1%. Shannon entropy was used to measure repertoire diversity, and the Gini coefficient was used to measure V-J evenness. Public clonotypes were defined as clonotypes shared by more than one individual. TCRdb trimmed public reads at Q25 via fastp, called clones via MiXCR and kept in-frame beta chains. One record per CDR3 amino acid sequence lists the most common genes and DNA. The V and J calls come from TCRdb's annotation, not from the publication. Here the sample has approximately 400,000 distinct CDR3 sequences; less than 25% occur a single time. The ten largest clones add up to about a fifth of the sample.

Broader findings and caveats from the paper: Preferential use of TRBV28, TRBJ1-2 and TRBJ2-5 was observed in persistent disease, whereas TRBV20-1 and TRBJ2-1 were favored in newly diagnosed disease. The small sample size was acknowledged by the authors as a limitation that may reduce accuracy. Only peripheral blood was studied, because thyroid tissue, the primary lesion, was inaccessible. Compared with newly diagnosed patients, patients with persistent Graves' disease had lower TCR Shannon entropy and fewer highly expanded clones, which suggests clonal expansion. Only the TCR beta chain was sequenced and analyzed. Patients with persistent disease shared more public clonotypes (fewer than 3,000) than newly diagnosed patients did (approximately 1,000).

The chain was built from TRBV3-1 and TRBJ2-7, with 9 bases in between that match TRBD2. The sequences come from peripheral blood mononuclear cells (PBMCs), collected when the disease was refractory, from a patient treated with antithyroid drugs. The TCR originated in a female donor with Graves disease. CDR3 protein: CASSLNPPAGGEYF. The bases are TGTGCCAGCAGCCTCAACCCCCCAGCGGGAGGAGAGTACTTC.